This T cell receptor beta chain was identified during a study of early T cells in non-severe SARS-CoV-2 infection. The V gene's germline CDR1 is SGHRS and CDR2 YFSETQ. V lost 2 bases, J lost 5 bases, and 7 bases stayed unmatched. CDR3 length: 15 residues. TCRdb re-derived calls from the 5' RACE reads in MiXCR, one entry per CDR3 protein. The sample yields fewer than 50,000 distinct CDR3 sequences, over 9% seen once. The genes are TRBV5-1 and TRBJ2-5; 9 bases match TRBD1. The sequencing input was whole blood. The source is an adult who was a healthcare worker with PCR-confirmed SARS-CoV-2 infection or an uninfected control (not recorded which). CDR3: CASSFSLGQGETQYF. The DNA of the CDR3 is TGCGCCAGCAGCTTCAGTCTCGGACAGGGGGAGACCCAGTACTTC.